This TCR beta chain comes out of a study of blood T cell repertoires in COVID-19. The overall study: Material from acute and convalescent COVID-19 was sourced from the United States, Italy and Spain. From T cells, B-cell-depleted T cells, or PBMCs came the material, which was cDNA or gDNA.

CDR1 and CDR2 from the germline V gene are MNHEY and SVGAGI. Trimming took 10 bases from V and 2 from J; bases not matched to a gene: 9. This CDR3 region has 15 residues. As processed by the authors: Nucleated cell counts were estimated from reference gene primer amplification. Repertoires were generated with immunoSEQ multiplex PCR, while TCRdb's copy carries only in-frame clones and drops some. V and J calls and clone size are as listed in that table; D and trimming were resolved from the DNA. This sample has approximately 54,000 clones, with roughly 89% found just once. Sequenced sample: peripheral blood. This chain connects TRBV6-5 to TRBJ2-1; 9 positions agree with TRBD2. The sequence was obtained from a man between 50 and 59 years old with acute or convalescent COVID-19. The CDR3 DNA reads TGTGCCACCAGATGGCGGGAGGGCACCTACAATGAGCAGTTCTTC. As protein: CATRWREGTYNEQFF.